The TCR beta chain under discussion was sequenced for a study of T cells in Graves' hyperthyroidism and ophthalmopathy. Study-wide points: Ophthalmopathy stood apart from stable hyperthyroidism in a 13 V-J model.

This clonotype occurred many times. Its antigen is still unknown. TCR beta CDR3 region amplification was performed from RNA transcripts. HTBI primers drove first-round RT-PCR of the TCR CDR3. TCRdb reprocessed the multiplex PCR reads with MiXCR, giving one entry per CDR3 protein. Found here are about 740,000 distinct CDR3 sequences, about 14% of them singletons; the top ten hold 10%. The length of the CDR3 is 16 residues. After removal of 3 bases from V and 4 bases from J, the junction contained 4 bases not matched to a gene. Germline assignment: CDR1 SGHTA and CDR2 FQGNSA. The chain recombines TRBV7-2 with TRBJ2-3; 13 bases fit TRBD2. Material: blood. The TCR originated in a woman under 30 with Graves' hyperthyroidism. CDR3 bases: TGTGCCAGCAGCTTCTGGACTAGCGGGAGACCAGATACGCAGTATTTT. This encodes CASSFWTSGRPDTQYF.